The 5 T cell receptor beta chains below were found in one sample sequenced in a study of CXCR3-negative and CXCR3-positive naive CD8 T cells. TRB cDNA libraries were made by UMI-labeled 5' RACE. TCRdb reprocessed the 5' RACE reads, with one entry per CDR3 protein and no DNA. The sample data list 30,000 to 40,000 distinct CDR3 sequences. The sequenced sample was memory CD8+ T cells from blood. Receptor source: a human donor in good health. Some clones in this sample may be carry-over from other donors' samples.

The chain employs TRBV9 and TRBJ2-7; TCRdb selects TRBD1, and the lack of DNA leaves this call unchecked. The CDR3 is 15 residues long. Germline lookup yields CDR1 SGDLS and CDR2 YYNGEE. The CDR3 reads CASSVGGDLLYEQYF.

The V and J genes are TRBV29-1 and TRBJ2-1. This CDR3 region has 14 residues. Germline V gene sequence: CDR1 SQVTM, CDR2 ANQGSEA. CDR3 amino acids: CSVDWQQDYNEQFF.

The V call is TRBV6-5, the J call TRBJ1-3. Per the germline V gene, CDR1 is MNHEY and CDR2 is SVGAGI. This CDR3 contains 16 residues. CDR3 sequence reads: CASSPQEFFSGNTIYF.

The chain recombines TRBV15 with TRBJ2-7; lacking DNA, the TRBD2 call made by TCRdb goes unchecked. Germline V lookup: CDR1 LNHNV, CDR2 YYDKDF (reference sequence). This CDR3 region has 18 residues. CDR3 protein: CATSRDLLGGSGFYEQYF. The variable domain in full, with the rest retrieved from reference TRBV15 and TRBJ2-7, is DAMVIQNPRYQVTQFGKPVTLSCSQTLNHNVMYWYQQKSSQAPKLLFHYYDKDFNNEADTPDNFQSRRPNTSFCFLDIRSPGLGDTAMYLCATSRDLLGGSGFYEQYFGPGTRLTVT.

This sequence joins TRBV29-1 and TRBJ2-7; the D call of TRBD1 rests on TCRdb alone, since no DNA is present to check it. Looked up from germline, CDR1 is SQVTM and CDR2 is ANQGSEA. The CDR3 consists of 14 residues. The CDR3 region is CSVEGGDEFYEQYF.